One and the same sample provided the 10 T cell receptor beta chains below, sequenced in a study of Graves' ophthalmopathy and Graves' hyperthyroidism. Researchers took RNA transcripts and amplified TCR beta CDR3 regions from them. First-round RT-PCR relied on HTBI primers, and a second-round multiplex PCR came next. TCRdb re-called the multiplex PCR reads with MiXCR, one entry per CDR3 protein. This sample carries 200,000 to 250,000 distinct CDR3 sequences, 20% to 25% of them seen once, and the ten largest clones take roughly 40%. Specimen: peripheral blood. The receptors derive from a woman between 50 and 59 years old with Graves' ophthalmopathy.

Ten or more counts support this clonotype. The CDR3 protein is CASSDNRYQPQHF. CDR3 sequence (DNA): TGTGCCAGCAGTGATAACAGGTATCAGCCCCAGCATTTT. The chain carries TRBV6-1 and TRBJ1-5; D is possibly TRBD1 (5 bases). There are 13 residues in the CDR3. Germline CDR1 and CDR2: MNHNS and SASEGT. Trimming left V 3 bases short and J 5 bases short, with 8 bases between.

The CDR3 is CSASGLPSGPSYEQYF. DNA for the CDR3: TGCAGTGCTAGTGGGCTCCCAAGTGGGCCGAGCTACGAGCAGTACTTC. The chain couples TRBV20-1 to TRBJ2-7; D gene ambiguous. The V end lost 3 bases, the J end lost 3 bases, and 21 bases lay between the germline ends. The CDR3 spans 16 residues. Germline CDR1 and CDR2: DFQATT and SNEGSKA (reference sequence).

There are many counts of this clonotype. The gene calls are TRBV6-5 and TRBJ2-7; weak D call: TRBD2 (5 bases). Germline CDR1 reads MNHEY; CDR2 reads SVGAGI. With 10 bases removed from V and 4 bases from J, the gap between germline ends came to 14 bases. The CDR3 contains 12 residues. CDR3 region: CANEGDGYEQYF. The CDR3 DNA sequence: TGTGCCAACGAGGGTGACGGTTACGAGCAGTACTTC.

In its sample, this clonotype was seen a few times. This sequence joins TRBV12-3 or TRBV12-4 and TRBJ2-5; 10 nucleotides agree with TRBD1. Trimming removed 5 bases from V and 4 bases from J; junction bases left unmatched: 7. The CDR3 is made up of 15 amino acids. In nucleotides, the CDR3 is TGTGCCAGCAGTCTGGGACAGGGGAACCGAGAGACCCAGTACTTC. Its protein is CASSLGQGNRETQYF.

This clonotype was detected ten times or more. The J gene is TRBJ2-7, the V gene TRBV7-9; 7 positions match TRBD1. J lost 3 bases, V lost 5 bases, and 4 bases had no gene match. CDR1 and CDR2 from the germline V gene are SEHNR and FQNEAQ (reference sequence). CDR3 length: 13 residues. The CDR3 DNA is TGTGCCAGCAGCCTACGGGACAGCTACGAGCAGTACTTC. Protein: CASSLRDSYEQYF.

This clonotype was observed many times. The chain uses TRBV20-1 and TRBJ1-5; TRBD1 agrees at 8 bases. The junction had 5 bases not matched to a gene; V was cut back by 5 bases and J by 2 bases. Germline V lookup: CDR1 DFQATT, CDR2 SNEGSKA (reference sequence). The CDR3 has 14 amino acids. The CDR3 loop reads CSALTGVGNQPQHF. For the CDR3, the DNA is TGCAGTGCTCTGACAGGGGTTGGCAATCAGCCCCAGCATTTT.

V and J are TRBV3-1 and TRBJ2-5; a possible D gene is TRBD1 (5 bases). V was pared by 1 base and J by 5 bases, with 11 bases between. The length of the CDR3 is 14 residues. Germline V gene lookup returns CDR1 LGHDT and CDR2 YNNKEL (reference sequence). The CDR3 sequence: CASSQVLAGETQYF. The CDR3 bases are TGTGCCAGCAGCCAAGTACTCGCAGGGGAGACCCAGTACTTC.

The CDR3 loop is CASSIMGGLNYGYTF. In DNA, the CDR3 is TGTGCCAGCAGCATCATGGGGGGACTAAACTATGGCTACACCTTC. J is TRBJ1-2 and V is TRBV27, with D tentatively TRBD1 (5 bases). Germline V gene lookup returns CDR1 MNHEY and CDR2 SMNVEV (reference sequence). CDR3 length: 15 residues. The V and J ends lost 6 bases and 2 bases respectively, with 16 bases between them.

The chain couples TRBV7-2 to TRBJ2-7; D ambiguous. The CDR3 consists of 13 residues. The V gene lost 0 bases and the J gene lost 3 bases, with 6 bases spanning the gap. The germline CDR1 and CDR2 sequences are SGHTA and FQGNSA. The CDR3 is CASSLAYHYEQYF. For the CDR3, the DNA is TGTGCCAGCAGCTTAGCCTATCACTACGAGCAGTACTTC.

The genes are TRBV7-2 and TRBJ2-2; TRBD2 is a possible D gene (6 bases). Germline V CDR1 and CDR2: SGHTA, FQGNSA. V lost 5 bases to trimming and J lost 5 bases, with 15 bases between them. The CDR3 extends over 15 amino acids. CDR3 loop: CASSRTAAGTGELFF. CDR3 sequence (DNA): TGTGCCAGCAGCCGGACGGCGGCGGGAACCGGGGAGCTGTTTTTT.